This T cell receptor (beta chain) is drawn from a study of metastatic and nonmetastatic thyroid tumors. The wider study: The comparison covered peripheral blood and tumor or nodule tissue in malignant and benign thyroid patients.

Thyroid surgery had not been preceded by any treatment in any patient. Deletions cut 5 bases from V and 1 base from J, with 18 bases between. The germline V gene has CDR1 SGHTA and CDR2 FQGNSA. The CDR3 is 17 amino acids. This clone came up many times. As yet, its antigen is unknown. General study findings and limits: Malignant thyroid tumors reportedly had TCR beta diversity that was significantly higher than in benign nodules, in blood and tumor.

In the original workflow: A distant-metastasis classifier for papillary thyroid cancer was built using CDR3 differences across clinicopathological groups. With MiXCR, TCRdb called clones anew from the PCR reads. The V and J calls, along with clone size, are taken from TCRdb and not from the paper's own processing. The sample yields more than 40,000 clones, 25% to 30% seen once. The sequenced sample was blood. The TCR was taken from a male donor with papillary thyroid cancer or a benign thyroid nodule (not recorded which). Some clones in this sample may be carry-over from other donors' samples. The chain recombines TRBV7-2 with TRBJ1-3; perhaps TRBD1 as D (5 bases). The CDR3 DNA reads TGTGCCAGCAGCCAATGGGGGACCGCCGTTTCTGGAAACACCATATATTTT. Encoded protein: CASSQWGTAVSGNTIYF.